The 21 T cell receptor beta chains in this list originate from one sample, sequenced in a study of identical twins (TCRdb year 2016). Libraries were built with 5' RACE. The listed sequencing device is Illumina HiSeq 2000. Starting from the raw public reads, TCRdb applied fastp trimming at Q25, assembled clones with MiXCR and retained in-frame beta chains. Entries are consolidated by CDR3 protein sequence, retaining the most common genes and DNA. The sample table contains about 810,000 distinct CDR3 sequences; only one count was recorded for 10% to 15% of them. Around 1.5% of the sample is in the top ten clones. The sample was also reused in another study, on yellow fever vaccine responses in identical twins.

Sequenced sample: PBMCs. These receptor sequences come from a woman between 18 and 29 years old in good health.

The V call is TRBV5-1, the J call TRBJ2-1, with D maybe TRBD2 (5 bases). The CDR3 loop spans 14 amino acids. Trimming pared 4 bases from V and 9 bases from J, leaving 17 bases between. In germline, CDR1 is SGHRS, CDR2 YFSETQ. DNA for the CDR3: TGCGCCAGCAGCCAAGAGGTAGGCCGGGGTGAGCAGTTCTTC. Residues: CASSQEVGRGEQFF.

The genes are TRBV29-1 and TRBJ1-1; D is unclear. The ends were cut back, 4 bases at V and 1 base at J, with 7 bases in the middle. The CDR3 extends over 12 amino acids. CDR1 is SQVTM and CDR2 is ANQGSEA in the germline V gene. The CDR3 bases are TGCAGCGTTGCACGGGCGAACACTGAAGCTTTCTTT. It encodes CSVARANTEAFF.

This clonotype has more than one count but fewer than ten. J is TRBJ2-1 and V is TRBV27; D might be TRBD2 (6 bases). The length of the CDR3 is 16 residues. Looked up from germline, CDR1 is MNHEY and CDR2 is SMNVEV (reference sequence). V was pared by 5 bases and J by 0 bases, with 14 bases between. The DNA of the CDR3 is TGTGCCAGCAGTCCGTTTCCGGGAGACTCCTACAATGAGCAGTTCTTC. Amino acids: CASSPFPGDSYNEQFF.

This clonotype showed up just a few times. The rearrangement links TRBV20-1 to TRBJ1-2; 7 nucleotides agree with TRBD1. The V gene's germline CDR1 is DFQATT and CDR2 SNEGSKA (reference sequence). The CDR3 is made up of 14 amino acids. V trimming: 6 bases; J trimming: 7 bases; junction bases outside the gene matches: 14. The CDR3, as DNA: TGCAGTGCACCGAACAGGGGCACGGGGGGTGGCTACACCTTC. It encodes CSAPNRGTGGGYTF.

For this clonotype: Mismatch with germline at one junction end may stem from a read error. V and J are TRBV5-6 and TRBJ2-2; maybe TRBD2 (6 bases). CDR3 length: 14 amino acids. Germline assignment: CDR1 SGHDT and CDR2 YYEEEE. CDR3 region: CASSSGRSCGELLF. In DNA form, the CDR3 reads TGTGCCAGCAGCTCCGGACGGTCCTGCGGGGAACTGCTTTTT.

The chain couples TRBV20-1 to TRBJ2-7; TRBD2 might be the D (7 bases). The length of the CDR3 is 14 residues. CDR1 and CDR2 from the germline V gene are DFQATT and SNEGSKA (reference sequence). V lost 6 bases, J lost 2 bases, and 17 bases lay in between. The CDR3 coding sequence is TGCAGTGCCAGGGAGGGGGGGACCACCTACGAGCAGTACGTC. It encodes CSAREGGTTYEQYV.

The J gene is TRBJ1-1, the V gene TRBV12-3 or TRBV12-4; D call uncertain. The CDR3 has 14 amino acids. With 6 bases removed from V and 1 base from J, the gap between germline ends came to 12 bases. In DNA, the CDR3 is TGTGCCAGCAGCCCACCCCCCCAGAACACTGAAGCTTTCTTT. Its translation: CASSPPPQNTEAFF.

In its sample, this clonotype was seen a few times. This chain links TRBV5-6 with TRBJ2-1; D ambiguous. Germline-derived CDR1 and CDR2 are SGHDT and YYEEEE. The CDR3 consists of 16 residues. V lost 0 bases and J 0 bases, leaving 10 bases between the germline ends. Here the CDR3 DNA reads TGTGCCAGCAGCTTGGCCTATGAGCCCTCCTACAATGAGCAGTTCTTC. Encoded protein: CASSLAYEPSYNEQFF.

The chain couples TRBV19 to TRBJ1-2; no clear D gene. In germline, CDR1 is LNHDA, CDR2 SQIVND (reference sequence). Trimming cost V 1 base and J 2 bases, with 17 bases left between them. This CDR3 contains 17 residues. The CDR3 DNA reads TGTGCCAGTAGTATAGGAGCAGCGAAATCAATCAACTATGGCTACACCTTC. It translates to CASSIGAAKSINYGYTF.

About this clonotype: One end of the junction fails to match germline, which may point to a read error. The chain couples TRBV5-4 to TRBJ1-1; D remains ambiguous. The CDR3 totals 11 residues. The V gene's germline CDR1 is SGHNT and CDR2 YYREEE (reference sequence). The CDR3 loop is CETDKNTEAFF. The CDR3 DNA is TGCGAGACGGATAAGAACACTGAAGCTTTCTTT.

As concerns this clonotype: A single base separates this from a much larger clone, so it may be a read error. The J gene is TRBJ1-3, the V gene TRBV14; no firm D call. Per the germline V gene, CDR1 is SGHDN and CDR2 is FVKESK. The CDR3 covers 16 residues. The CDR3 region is CACSQVPPDTGNTIYF. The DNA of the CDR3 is TGTGCCTGCAGCCAAGTGCCCCCTGATACTGGAAACACCATATATTTT.

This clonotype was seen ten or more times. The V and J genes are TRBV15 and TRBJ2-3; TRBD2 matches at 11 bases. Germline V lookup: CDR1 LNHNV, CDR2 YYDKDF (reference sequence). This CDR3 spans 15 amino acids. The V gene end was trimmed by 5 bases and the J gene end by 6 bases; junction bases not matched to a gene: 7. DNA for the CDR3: TGTGCCACCAGCGGCAGACTAGCGGGACGGGATACGCAGTATTTT. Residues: CATSGRLAGRDTQYF.

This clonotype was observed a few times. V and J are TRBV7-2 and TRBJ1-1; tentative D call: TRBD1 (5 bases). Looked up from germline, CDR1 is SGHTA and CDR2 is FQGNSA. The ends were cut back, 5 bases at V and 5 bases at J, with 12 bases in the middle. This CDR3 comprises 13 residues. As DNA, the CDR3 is TGTGCCAGCAGCCACGGGGGAGCAACTGAAGCTTTCTTT. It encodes CASSHGGATEAFF. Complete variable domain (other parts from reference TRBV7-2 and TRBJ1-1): GAGVSQSPSNKVTEKGKDVELRCDPISGHTALYWYRQSLGQGLEFLIYFQGNSAPDKSGLPSDRFSAERTGGSVSTLTIQRTQQEDSAVYLCASSHGGATEAFFGQGTRLTVV.

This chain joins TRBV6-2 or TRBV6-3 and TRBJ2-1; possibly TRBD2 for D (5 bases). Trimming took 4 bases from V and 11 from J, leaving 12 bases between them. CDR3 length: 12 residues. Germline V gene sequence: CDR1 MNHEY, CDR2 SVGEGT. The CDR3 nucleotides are TGTGCCAGCAGTTCCCTCGCGGGTCAGCAGTTCTTC. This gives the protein CASSSLAGQQFF.

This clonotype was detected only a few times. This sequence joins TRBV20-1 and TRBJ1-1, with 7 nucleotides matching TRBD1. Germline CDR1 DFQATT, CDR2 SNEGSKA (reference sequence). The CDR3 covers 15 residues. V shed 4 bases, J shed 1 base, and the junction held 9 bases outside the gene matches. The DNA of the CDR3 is TGCAGTGCTATAGGCTCGGGACAGCCGAACACTGAAGCTTTCTTT. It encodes CSAIGSGQPNTEAFF.

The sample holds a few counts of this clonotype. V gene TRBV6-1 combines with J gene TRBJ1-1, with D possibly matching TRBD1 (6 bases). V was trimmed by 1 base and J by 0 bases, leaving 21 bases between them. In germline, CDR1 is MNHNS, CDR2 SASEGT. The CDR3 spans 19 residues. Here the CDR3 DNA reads TGTGCCAGCAGTGAAGGCCCGGGACAAACCGATAACATGAACACTGAAGCTTTCTTT. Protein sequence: CASSEGPGQTDNMNTEAFF.

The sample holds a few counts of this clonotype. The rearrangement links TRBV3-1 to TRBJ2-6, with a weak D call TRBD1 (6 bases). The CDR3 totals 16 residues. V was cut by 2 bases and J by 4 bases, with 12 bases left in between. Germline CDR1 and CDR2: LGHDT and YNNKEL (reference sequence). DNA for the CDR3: TGTGCCAGCAGCCAAACCACAGGGTCAGGGGCCAACGTCCTGACTTTC. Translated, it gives CASSQTTGSGANVLTF. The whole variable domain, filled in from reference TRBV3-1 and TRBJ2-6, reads DTAVSQTPKYLVTQMGNDKSIKCEQNLGHDTMYWYKQDSKKFLKIMFSYNNKELIINETVPNRFSPKSPDKAHLNLHINSLELGDSAVYFCASSQTTGSGANVLTFGAGSRLTVL.

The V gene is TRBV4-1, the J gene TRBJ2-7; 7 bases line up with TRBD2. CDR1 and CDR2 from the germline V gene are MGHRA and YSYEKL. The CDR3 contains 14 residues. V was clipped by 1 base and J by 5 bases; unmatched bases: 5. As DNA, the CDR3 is TGCGCCAGCAGCCAAGGACTAGCCCCTGACGAGCAGTACTTC. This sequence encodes CASSQGLAPDEQYF.

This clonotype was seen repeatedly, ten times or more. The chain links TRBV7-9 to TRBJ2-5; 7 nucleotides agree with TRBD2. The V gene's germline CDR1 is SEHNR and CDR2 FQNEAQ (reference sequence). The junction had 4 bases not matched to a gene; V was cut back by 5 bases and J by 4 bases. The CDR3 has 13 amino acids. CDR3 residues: CASSRSGGETQYF. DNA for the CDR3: TGTGCCAGCAGCCGGTCGGGGGGAGAGACCCAGTACTTC.

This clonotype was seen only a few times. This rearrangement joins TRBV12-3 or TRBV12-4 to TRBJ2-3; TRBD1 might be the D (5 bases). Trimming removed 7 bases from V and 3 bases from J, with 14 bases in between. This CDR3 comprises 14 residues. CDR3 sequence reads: CASTPSGKTDTQYF. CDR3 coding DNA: TGTGCCAGCACCCCCTCAGGGAAGACAGATACGCAGTATTTT.

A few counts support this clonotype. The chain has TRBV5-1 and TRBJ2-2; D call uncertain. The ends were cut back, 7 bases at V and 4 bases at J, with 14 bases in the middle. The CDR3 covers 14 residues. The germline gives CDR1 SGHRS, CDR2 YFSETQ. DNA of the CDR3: TGCGCCAGCTCCCAAGGTAGGGCCACCGGGGAGCTGTTTTTT. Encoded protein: CASSQGRATGELFF.